Sequencing of this T cell receptor (beta chain) was carried out in a study of cytomegalovirus exposure and HLA in healthy donors. Concerning this clone itself: Its antigen is not identified.

The PCR employed 60 Vbeta primers together with 13 Jbeta primers. TCRdb's table, derived via immunoSEQ multiplex PCR, lists solely in-frame clones and lacks some. The table shows 55,000 to 65,000 clones, with about 85% occurring only once. General study points: In a later analysis, HLA-associated beta chains showed higher expansion and lower generation probabilities than comparable chains.

The ends lost 1 base at V and 5 bases at J; junction bases unmatched: 0. This CDR3 spans 14 amino acids. Germline loops: CDR1 SGHTA, CDR2 FQGNSA. Material for sequencing was PBMCs. J is TRBJ1-5 and V is TRBV7-2, with 9 nucleotides matching TRBD1. This sequence originates from a female donor in good health and CMV-seronegative. In DNA, the CDR3 is TGTGCCAGCAGCTTAGACAGGGGGCATCAGCCCCAGCATTTT. It yields the protein CASSLDRGHQPQHF.